A selection of T cell receptor beta chains follows, all from one sample in a study of identical twins. TCRdb re-derived calls from the 5' RACE reads in MiXCR, one entry per CDR3 protein. Counted here are 500,000 to 650,000 distinct CDR3 sequences, roughly 6.6% occurring once; the ten biggest clones make up about 1.6%. The same specimen was also included in a second study, on yellow fever vaccine responses in identical twins.

What was sequenced was PBMCs. Receptors were obtained from a woman between 18 and 29 years old in good health. CDR3s include the opening cysteine and the closing phenylalanine or tryptophan. Each record gives: D gene, CDR3 length, clone size, V gene, J gene, CDR3 DNA, CDR3 protein. The D gene is left open where the match is weak. Expanded clones get a size class; other rows say once, few or many, or leave the size out.

.,13,many,TRBV5-1,TRBJ2-5,TGCGCCAGCAGCTTGGAGGGGTCAGAGACCCAGTACTTC,CASSLEGSETQYF
.,15,.,TRBV9,TRBJ2-5,TGTGCCAGCAGCGTAGCTGTGGGGAACCAAGAGACCCAGTACTTC,CASSVAVGNQETQYF
.,13,few,TRBV9,TRBJ2-7,TGTGCCAGCAGCCCTTGGGGTCCTCACGAGCAGTACTTC,CASSPWGPHEQYF
.,15,few,TRBV11-2,TRBJ2-5,TGTGCCAGCAGCTTAGAATATGCAGGGAAAGAGACCCAGTACTTC,CASSLEYAGKETQYF
.,18,many,TRBV6-5,TRBJ1-6,TGTGCCAGCAGTTACTCTGGACAGCCGAGCTCCTATAATTCACCCCTCCACTTT,CASSYSGQPSSYNSPLHF
TRBD2,15,.,TRBV7-9,TRBJ2-2,TGTGCCAGCAGGGAGGCGGGGGCGAACACCGGGGAGCTGTTTTTT,CASREAGANTGELFF
.,15,.,TRBV24-1,TRBJ2-2,TGTGCCACCAGTGACAGTGACCGGAACACCGGGGAGCTGTTTTTT,CATSDSDRNTGELFF
TRBD1,14,.,TRBV12-3/TRBV12-4,TRBJ1-4,TGTGCCAGCAAACTGGGACAGAAGATGAGAAAACTGTTTTTT,CASKLGQKMRKLFF
.,15,.,TRBV9,TRBJ2-3,TGTGCCAGCAGCGTGATCTCTTGGACAGCAGATACGCAGTATTTT,CASSVISWTADTQYF
.,15,.,TRBV20-1,TRBJ1-4,TGCAGTGCTAGACCCCGGGAAGAGCTCCTCGAGGAACTGTTTTTT,CSARPREELLEELFF
TRBD1,14,few,TRBV27,TRBJ1-2,TGTGCCAGCAGAGCAACAGGGGGCGCAGGTGGCTACACCTTC,CASRATGGAGGYTF
.,14,many,TRBV27,TRBJ1-3,TGTGCCAGCAGTTCCTCGGACGCTGGAAACACCATATATTTT,CASSSSDAGNTIYF
TRBD2,16,.,TRBV20-1,TRBJ2-7,TGCAGTGCTAGGGGACTAGCGGGGGCGGGGCTCTACGAGCAGTACTTC,CSARGLAGAGLYEQYF
.,12,.,TRBV29-1,TRBJ1-1,TGCAGCGTTTGTAAAGTCGACACTGAAGCTTTCTTT,CSVCKVDTEAFF
TRBD2,15,.,TRBV5-1,TRBJ2-1,TGCGCCAGCAGCCCGTCGGCGGGAGGGCGCTATGAGCAGTTCTTC,CASSPSAGGRYEQFF
.,13,.,TRBV7-9,TRBJ2-4,TGTGCCAGCAGCTTCCCCGCAGGGGTAATTCAGTACTTC,CASSFPAGVIQYF
.,14,.,TRBV7-9,TRBJ1-1,TGTGCCAGCAGCTTAAACGGACGGAACACTGAAGCTTTCTTT,CASSLNGRNTEAFF
.,12,.,TRBV2,TRBJ2-5,TGTGCCAGCAGTCAAGGGGCTGAGACCCAGTACTTC,CASSQGAETQYF
.,13,.,TRBV6-1,TRBJ2-1,TGTGCCAGCACCGAGACAGAATACAATGAGCAGTTCTTC,CASTETEYNEQFF
.,16,few,TRBV11-2,TRBJ1-4,TGTGCCAGCAGCTTAGGGTCGGCGGGGGCTAATGAAAAACTGTTTTTT,CASSLGSAGANEKLFF
.,15,few,TRBV12-3/TRBV12-4,TRBJ1-3,TGTGCCAGCACCCCACCCCGGGCCCGGCGAAACACCATATATTTT,CASTPPRARRNTIYF
.,17,.,TRBV28,TRBJ2-2,TGTGCCAGCAGTCCGGACCCGTGGACGGCCTCTAGGGGGGAGCTGTTTTTT,CASSPDPWTASRGELFF
.,15,many,TRBV24-1,TRBJ1-5,TGTGCCACCAGTGATTCCGGTTCGGGCAATCAGCCCCAGCATTTT,CATSDSGSGNQPQHF
TRBD1,14,.,TRBV7-8,TRBJ2-7,TGTGCCAGCAGCTCCTGGACAGGGTCCCACGAGCAGTACTTC,CASSSWTGSHEQYF
TRBD1,16,.,TRBV27,TRBJ1-3,TGTGCCAGCAGCGCCAGACAGGGGGCAAAAGGAAACACCATATATTTT,CASSARQGAKGNTIYF
.,16,.,TRBV4-1,TRBJ2-1,TGCGCCAGCAGCCAAGTTGTAGGGACCTCCTACAATGAGCAGTTCTTC,CASSQVVGTSYNEQFF
TRBD1,15,.,TRBV3-1,TRBJ1-2,TGTGCCAGCAGCCAACGAGGGGGCCTTAACTATGGCTACACCTTC,CASSQRGGLNYGYTF
TRBD1,14,.,TRBV10-3,TRBJ1-2,TGTGCCATCACTGCTACCACGGACAGGGGTGGCTACACCTTC,CAITATTDRGGYTF